A selection of T cell receptor beta chains follows, all from one sample in a study of T cell changes during pregnancy in multiple sclerosis. Repertoires were generated with immunoSEQ multiplex PCR, while TCRdb's copy carries only in-frame clones and drops some. Found here are under 50,000 clones, roughly 90% of them singletons; the top ten hold 5.5%. Sequenced material: CD8+ T cells from peripheral blood mononuclear cells, taken in the third trimester of pregnancy. These receptors were taken from a female donor with multiple sclerosis, enrolled in a pregnancy study. Both conserved end residues are part of each CDR3. The D gene is left open where the match is weak. Only part of the rows carry a size: once, few, many, or a class if the clone is expanded.

clone size,J gene,D gene,V gene,CDR3 protein,CDR3 DNA
.,TRBJ2-7,TRBD1,TRBV11-2,CASSFWQGVTYEQYF,TGTGCCAGCAGCTTTTGGCAGGGGGTTACCTACGAGCAGTACTTC
.,TRBJ2-1,TRBD2,TRBV2,CASSGTSGSPYNEQFF,TGTGCCAGCAGTGGGACTAGCGGGAGCCCCTACAATGAGCAGTTCTTC
.,TRBJ2-6,TRBD1,TRBV27,CASSPWTGSSSGANVLTF,TGTGCCAGCAGTCCATGGACAGGCTCCAGCTCTGGGGCCAACGTCCTGACTTTC
.,TRBJ1-6,.,TRBV27,CASTTGSYNSPLHF,TGTGCCAGCACAACGGGCTCCTATAATTCACCCCTCCACTTT
.,TRBJ2-1,.,TRBV9,CASSPRGERGNEQFF,TGTGCCAGCAGCCCCCGGGGGGAGAGGGGGAATGAGCAGTTCTTC
.,TRBJ1-1,.,TRBV5-4,CASSLPGTSTEAFF,TGTGCCAGCAGCTTACCCGGGACATCCACTGAAGCTTTCTTT
once,TRBJ1-1,.,TRBV2,CASSEGAGVMNTEAFF,TGTGCCAGCAGTGAAGGGGCGGGGGTTATGAACACTGAAGCTTTCTTT
.,TRBJ2-5,TRBD2,TRBV13,CASSPDLLAGGGETQYF,TGTGCCAGCAGCCCGGACCTACTAGCGGGAGGTGGAGAGACCCAGTACTTC
.,TRBJ2-1,TRBD2,TRBV30,CAWSRLAGDNEQFF,TGTGCCTGGAGCCGGCTAGCGGGGGACAATGAGCAGTTCTTC
.,TRBJ2-2,.,TRBV5-1,CASSFRSDGELFF,TGCGCCAGCAGCTTCAGGTCCGACGGGGAGCTGTTTTTT
.,TRBJ2-7,.,TRBV28,CASSLLSASLYEQYF,TGTGCCAGCAGTTTATTATCGGCTAGCCTCTACGAGCAGTACTTC
medium-sized,TRBJ2-3,TRBD2,TRBV7-7,CASSSGTSDTDTQYF,TGTGCTAGCAGCTCCGGGACTAGCGACACAGATACGCAGTATTTT
.,TRBJ1-1,TRBD1,TRBV2,CASSKGAEDTEAFF,TGTGCCAGCAGTAAGGGGGCGGAGGACACTGAAGCTTTCTTT
.,TRBJ2-1,TRBD1,TRBV29-1,CSFRQGTYNEQFF,TGCAGCTTCCGACAGGGGACATACAATGAGCAGTTCTTC
.,TRBJ1-5,.,TRBV4-1,CASSQDSSGAAQPQHF,TGCGCCAGCAGCCAAGATAGTAGCGGGGCGGCTCAGCCCCAGCATTTT
.,TRBJ2-1,TRBD2,TRBV4-3,CASSQEGSGTINEQFF,TGCGCCAGCAGCCAAGAAGGTTCGGGGACTATTAATGAGCAGTTCTTC
.,TRBJ2-1,.,TRBV15,CATSRPNGNEQFF,TGTGCCACCAGCAGACCAAACGGTAATGAGCAGTTCTTC
.,TRBJ2-1,TRBD2,TRBV4-3,CASSQDLTSGYYNEQFF,TGCGCCAGCAGCCAAGATCTTACTAGCGGTTATTACAATGAGCAGTTCTTC
.,TRBJ1-5,TRBD1,TRBV19,CASRTGGYQPQHF,TGTGCCAGTAGGACAGGGGGCTATCAGCCCCAGCATTTT
.,TRBJ2-5,TRBD1,TRBV19,CASRAEDRGAGETQYF,TGTGCCAGCCGGGCCGAAGACAGGGGTGCGGGGGAGACCCAGTACTTC
.,TRBJ2-2,.,TRBV12-5,CARDAQEELFF,TGTGCTAGGGATGCCCAGGAGGAGCTGTTTTTT
.,TRBJ2-1,TRBD2,TRBV15,CATSRGSGLAGSSEQFF,TGTGCCACCAGCAGAGGCTCGGGCCTAGCGGGGTCGTCGGAGCAGTTCTTC
.,TRBJ2-3,.,TRBV5-6,CASSSLREFTDTQYF,TGTGCCAGCAGCTCTCTTAGGGAGTTCACAGATACGCAGTATTTT
.,TRBJ2-2,TRBD1,TRBV4-3,CASSQDHTGGYTGELFF,TGCGCCAGCAGCCAAGATCACACAGGGGGTTACACCGGGGAGCTGTTTTTT
once,TRBJ1-1,.,TRBV6-5,CASSRTESITEAFF,TGTGCCAGCAGTAGGACAGAGTCGATAACTGAAGCTTTCTTT
.,TRBJ1-2,.,TRBV6-1,CASSENIGYTF,TGTGCCAGCAGTGAAAATATCGGCTACACCTTC
.,TRBJ1-2,TRBD1,TRBV5-4,CASSLPDRTANYGYTF,TGTGCCAGCAGCTTGCCGGACAGGACGGCTAACTATGGCTACACCTTC
.,TRBJ2-1,.,TRBV5-8,CASSLEPEQFF,TGTGCCAGCAGCTTGGAGCCTGAGCAGTTCTTC
.,TRBJ2-7,.,TRBV28,CASRQDRDSFYEQYF,TGTGCCAGCAGACAAGACAGGGACTCGTTCTACGAGCAGTACTTC
.,TRBJ1-2,.,TRBV30,CAWSRVGVSDFNYGYTF,TGTGCCTGGAGTCGGGTTGGAGTGTCAGACTTTAACTATGGCTACACCTTC
.,TRBJ2-7,TRBD2,TRBV6-5,CASSYTSDYYEQYF,TGTGCCAGCAGTTATACTAGCGACTACTACGAGCAGTACTTC
.,TRBJ1-1,.,TRBV30,CAWIQGYEAFF,TGTGCCTGGATTCAGGGATATGAAGCTTTCTTT
.,TRBJ2-7,.,TRBV19,CASSIDHDRAYEQYF,TGTGCCAGTAGTATAGATCACGACAGAGCGTACGAGCAGTACTTC
.,TRBJ2-1,TRBD1,TRBV4-1,CASSQVDRGNEQFF,TGCGCCAGCAGCCAAGTCGACAGGGGTAATGAGCAGTTCTTC
.,TRBJ2-5,.,TRBV2,CASSDEGIETQYF,TGTGCCAGCAGTGATGAGGGTATCGAGACCCAGTACTTC